Listed below are T cell receptor beta chains from one sample, sequenced in a study of OX40 agonist ivuxolimab in advanced cancers. Some clones are missing from TCRdb's copy, which holds only in-frame ones; the method was immunoSEQ multiplex PCR. The table includes approximately 79,000 clones, about nine tenths detected once. This material consisted of CD4+ or CD8+ T cells sorted from blood, taken in a trial of the OX40 agonist ivuxolimab. The receptor set was obtained from an adult with an advanced solid tumor such as melanoma, head and neck, liver or kidney cancer. The CDR3 runs from the conserved cysteine through the conserved F or W. A D gene is named only where the DNA matches it firmly. A clone size is listed for some rows: how often the clone was seen (once, few, many), or a class if it is expanded.

d_call,j_call,clone_size,v_call,cdr3_aa,cdr3_nt
.,TRBJ2-1,.,TRBV7-8,CASSSLRGFEQFF,TGTGCCAGCAGCTCCCTGCGGGGTTTTGAGCAGTTCTTC
.,TRBJ1-2,.,TRBV4-3,CASSQEGTGFSHGYTF,TGCGCCAGCAGCCAGGAGGGCACAGGGTTTTCGCATGGCTACACCTTC
TRBD1,TRBJ2-1,once,TRBV27,CASSADRDPYNEQFF,TGTGCCAGCAGTGCAGACAGGGACCCCTACAATGAACAGTTCTTC
.,TRBJ2-7,.,TRBV7-9,CASSLPGDGYEQYF,TGTGCCAGCAGTTTACCAGGGGACGGCTACGAGCAGTACTTC
.,TRBJ2-7,.,TRBV4-3,CASSQDRTGRREQYF,TGCGCCAGCAGCCAAGATCGTACAGGGAGGAGGGAGCAGTACTTC
TRBD1,TRBJ1-2,.,TRBV6-4,CASRRYRGRDGYTF,TGTGCCAGCAGGAGGTACAGGGGGCGGGATGGCTACACCTTC
.,TRBJ1-5,.,TRBV28,CASIPSSGHYSNQPQHF,TGTGCCAGCATCCCCTCATCGGGACATTATAGCAATCAGCCCCAGCATTTT
TRBD1,TRBJ2-1,.,TRBV2,CASTLTGAFYNEQFF,TGTGCCAGCACTTTGACAGGGGCCTTTTACAATGAGCAGTTCTTC
.,TRBJ2-3,.,TRBV28,CASSIGRVPDTQYF,TGTGCCAGCAGTATTGGACGAGTGCCAGATACGCAGTATTTT
TRBD1,TRBJ1-2,.,TRBV2,CASSQQGAYGYTF,TGTGCCAGCAGCCAACAGGGGGCGTATGGCTACACCTTC
.,TRBJ2-1,once,TRBV30,CAWSDGQSSYNEQFF,TGTGCCTGGAGTGATGGACAGAGCTCCTACAATGAGCAGTTCTTC
.,TRBJ1-2,.,TRBV6-5,CASSSTAAGSNYGYTF,TGTGCCAGCAGTTCTACCGCGGCAGGCTCTAACTATGGCTACACCTTC
TRBD1,TRBJ1-5,.,TRBV7-2,CASSPWGTGPAQHF,TGTGCCAGCAGCCCCTGGGGGACAGGGCCGGCCCAGCATTTT
.,TRBJ1-1,.,TRBV30,CAWSGRETNTEAFF,TGTGCCTGGAGTGGTCGGGAGACTAACACTGAAGCTTTCTTT
.,TRBJ2-2,.,TRBV5-1,CASSLVGGTGELFF,TGCGCCAGCAGCTTGGTAGGGGGCACCGGGGAGCTGTTTTTT
.,TRBJ1-2,.,TRBV5-1,CASSLDREAYGYTF,TGCGCCAGCAGCTTGGACAGGGAAGCCTATGGCTACACCTTC
.,TRBJ2-1,.,TRBV12-5,CASGTTGGFGEQFF,TGTGCTAGTGGCACTACTGGCGGGTTTGGTGAGCAGTTCTTC
.,TRBJ2-7,.,TRBV21-1,CASSTIYTSAYEQYF,TGTGCCAGCAGCACCATTTATACTAGCGCTTACGAGCAGTACTTC
.,TRBJ1-5,.,TRBV14,CASSQEVSNQPQHF,TGTGCCAGCAGCCAAGAGGTTAGCAATCAGCCCCAGCATTTT
.,TRBJ2-5,.,TRBV27,CASSPNPRTAGPQETQYF,TGTGCCAGCAGTCCGAACCCCCGGACAGCCGGCCCTCAAGAGACCCAGTACTTC
.,TRBJ2-2,.,TRBV18,CASSPRVTGELFF,TGTGCCAGCTCACCACGTGTCACCGGGGAGCTGTTTTTT
TRBD2,TRBJ2-5,.,TRBV30,CAWSRGVAGAETQYF,TGTGCCTGGAGTCGTGGAGTAGCGGGAGCAGAGACCCAGTACTTC
TRBD1,TRBJ1-4,.,TRBV29-1,CSVRQGDEKLFF,TGCAGCGTGAGACAGGGCGATGAAAAACTGTTTTTT
.,TRBJ2-3,.,TRBV9,CASSVVKGPTDTQYF,TGTGCCAGCAGCGTAGTGAAGGGCCCTACAGATACGCAGTATTTT
.,TRBJ1-3,.,TRBV21-1,CASSRRDYTGNTIYF,TGTGCCAGCAGCAGACGGGACTATACGGGAAACACCATATATTTT
TRBD1,TRBJ1-1,.,TRBV6-4,CASSPGTANTEAFF,TGTGCCAGCAGCCCCGGGACAGCGAACACTGAAGCTTTCTTT
.,TRBJ1-2,.,TRBV5-4,CASSLDGRVGYGYTF,TGTGCCAGCAGCTTGGATGGCAGGGTAGGCTATGGCTACACCTTC
TRBD2,TRBJ2-1,.,TRBV9,CASSPRGLAGGRDEQFF,TGTGCCAGCAGCCCCCGCGGGCTAGCGGGAGGAAGGGATGAGCAGTTCTTC
TRBD1,TRBJ2-2,.,TRBV2,CASSTGTGVTGELFF,TGTGCCAGCAGTACCGGGACAGGGGTTACCGGGGAGCTGTTTTTT
.,TRBJ2-5,.,TRBV5-1,CASSADQETQYF,TGCGCCAGTTCAGCCGACCAAGAGACCCAGTACTTC
TRBD1,TRBJ2-5,.,TRBV18,CASSPAGQGAAETQYF,TGTGCCAGCTCACCGGCAGGACAGGGGGCGGCCGAGACCCAGTACTTC
TRBD2,TRBJ2-3,.,TRBV9,CASSAQTSPLNTQYF,TGTGCCAGCAGCGCCCAGACTAGCCCCCTGAATACGCAGTATTTT
TRBD1,TRBJ1-5,.,TRBV4-1,CASSQDPWGQANQPQHF,TGCGCCAGCAGCCAAGATCCCTGGGGACAGGCCAATCAGCCCCAGCATTTT
.,TRBJ2-3,.,TRBV5-1,CASSLTVTGLLPGTDTQYF,TGCGCCAGCAGCTTGACCGTTACAGGGTTGCTGCCGGGCACAGATACGCAGTATTTT